The 30 T cell receptor beta chains in this list originate from one sample, sequenced in a study of blood T cell repertoires in COVID-19 (dated by TCRdb to 2020 to 2021). Libraries were constructed by the immunoSEQ multiplex PCR assay. In TCRdb, the immuneACCESS table is reduced to in-frame sequences with V and J assigned. These tables do not hold every clone; where another copy was compared, an unresolved V gene accounts for under half, and the others remain unexplained. Within this sample are roughly 70,000 clones, with over 85% of them counted one time only. Approximately 1.5% of the sample belongs to the ten largest clones. Sample: peripheral blood. These TCRs come from a man over 45 with acute or convalescent COVID-19.

V and J are TRBV9 and TRBJ1-4, with 9 bases matching TRBD1. Germline CDR1 and CDR2: SGDLS and YYNGEE. This CDR3 has 18 amino acids. V trimming: 0 bases; J trimming: 7 bases; junction bases outside the gene matches: 13. The CDR3 is CASSVGTSGTGSGEKLFF. As DNA, the CDR3 is TGTGCCAGCAGCGTAGGAACCTCGGGGACAGGGAGTGGTGAAAAACTGTTTTTT.

The genes are TRBV27 and TRBJ2-3, with D maybe TRBD1 (7 bases). Germline values: CDR1 MNHEY, CDR2 SMNVEV (reference sequence). V lost 4 bases to trimming and J lost 3 bases, with 14 bases between them. CDR3 length: 15 residues. In DNA, the CDR3 is TGTGCCAGCAGTTACAGGGGAGGAGGAACAGATACGCAGTATTTT. It codes for CASSYRGGGTDTQYF.

This chain uses TRBV9 with TRBJ2-3; maybe TRBD2 (7 bases). The CDR3 has 15 amino acids. Trimming left V 4 bases short and J 1 base short, with 13 bases between. Germline V gene sequence: CDR1 SGDLS, CDR2 YYNGEE. In nucleotides, the CDR3 is TGTGCCAGCAGCACCAACGGGGGGCGCACAGATACGCAGTATTTT. Its translation: CASSTNGGRTDTQYF. Together with reference TRBV9 and TRBJ2-3, the CDR3 gives the full variable domain: DSGVTQTPKHLITATGQRVTLRCSPRSGDLSVYWYQQSLDQGLQFLIQYYNGEERAKGNILERFSAQQFPDLHSELNLSSLELGDSALYFCASSTNGGRTDTQYFGPGTRLTVL.

J is TRBJ2-7 and V is TRBV11-1; a possible D gene is TRBD2 (5 bases). Per germline, CDR1 SGHAT and CDR2 FQDESV (reference sequence). V gave up 5 bases and J gave up 3 bases, with 14 bases separating them. The CDR3 has 14 residues. The CDR3 region is CASSAGEAVYEQYF. In nucleotides, the CDR3 is TGTGCCAGCAGCGCGGGCGAGGCGGTCTACGAGCAGTACTTC.

The chain has TRBV7-9 and TRBJ1-1, with 10 bases matching TRBD1. V shed 0 bases, J shed 11 bases, and the junction held 9 bases outside the gene matches. Germline V gives CDR1 SEHNR, CDR2 FQNEAQ (reference sequence). The CDR3 has 15 residues. CDR3 DNA: TGTGCCAGCAGCTTAGCCGGGACAGGGGCCCGGGGCGCTTTCTTT. Residues: CASSLAGTGARGAFF.

V gene TRBV19 combines with J gene TRBJ2-3, with D unclear. The CDR3 contains 11 residues. V was cut by 5 bases and J by 4 bases, with 4 bases left in between. In germline, CDR1 is LNHDA, CDR2 SQIVND (reference sequence). This CDR3 is CASSSSDTQYF. The CDR3 DNA is TGTGCCAGTAGTTCATCAGATACGCAGTATTTT.

The V gene is TRBV4-2, the J gene TRBJ2-4; possible D gene TRBD1, 6 bases. The CDR3 totals 14 residues. The germline V gene encodes CDR1 LGHNA and CDR2 YNFKEQ. V lost 0 bases, J lost 5 bases, and 8 bases lay in between. The CDR3 bases are TGTGCCAGCAGCCAAGAGGGACAAGAAAACATTCAGTACTTC. Translated: CASSQEGQENIQYF.

The chain recombines TRBV7-9 with TRBJ2-2; no definite D call. The V end lost 8 bases, the J end lost 6 bases, and 13 bases lay between the germline ends. This CDR3 is built from 13 residues. Germline loops: CDR1 SEHNR, CDR2 FQNEAQ (reference sequence). The CDR3 DNA follows: TGTGCCAGCCCTCCGGGTGCGGCCGGGGAGCTGTTTTTT. It specifies CASPPGAAGELFF.

This clone was recorded once. The gene calls are TRBV9 and TRBJ2-2; TRBD2 matches 10 bases. This CDR3 comprises 19 residues. V shed 0 bases and J 1 base; nucleotides not matched to a gene: 9. Germline V lookup: CDR1 SGDLS, CDR2 YYNGEE. The chain's CDR3 is CASSVATGLAGENTGELFF. In DNA form, the CDR3 reads TGTGCCAGCAGCGTAGCTACCGGTCTAGCGGGAGAGAACACCGGGGAGCTGTTTTTT.

A single count supports this clone. This sequence joins TRBV6-5 and TRBJ1-3, with D unclear. There are 15 residues in the CDR3. Germline V CDR1 and CDR2: MNHEY, SVGAGI. Trimming shortened V by 3 bases and J by 0 bases, and 9 bases separated the two germline ends. CDR3 in DNA: TGTGCCAGCAGTTATAACACCTTCTCTGGAAACACCATATATTTT. Its protein is CASSYNTFSGNTIYF.

The chain joins TRBV11-2 to TRBJ2-6; D is perhaps TRBD1 (5 bases). V lost 4 bases and J 4 bases, leaving 14 bases between the germline ends. CDR1 and CDR2 (germline): SGHAT, FQNNGV. This CDR3 comprises 16 residues. Written as DNA, the CDR3 is TGTGCCAGCAGCTCGACAGTTTGGAGAGGGGCCAACGTCCTGACTTTC. It specifies CASSSTVWRGANVLTF.

J is TRBJ2-3 and V is TRBV19; D unresolved. CDR3 length: 13 amino acids. Germline V gene sequence: CDR1 LNHDA, CDR2 SQIVND (reference sequence). Trimming took off 6 bases at V and 8 bases at J, with 15 bases between the two ends. Here the CDR3 reads CASSLDPRSTQYF. Here the CDR3 DNA reads TGTGCCAGTAGCCTCGATCCGAGGAGTACGCAGTATTTT.

The chain is built from TRBV30 and TRBJ2-3; D gene uncertain. The length of the CDR3 is 14 residues. CDR1 GTSNPN and CDR2 SVGIG come from the germline V gene (reference sequence). The V and J ends lost 0 bases and 2 bases respectively, with 9 bases between them. As DNA, the CDR3 is TGTGCCTGGAGTGTAGTCAGGTCCACAGATACGCAGTATTTT. Translating it yields CAWSVVRSTDTQYF.

The chain couples TRBV7-2 to TRBJ2-5, with 8 bases that match TRBD2. With V trimmed by 5 bases and J by 5 bases, 13 bases remained unmatched. CDR3 length equals 16 residues. CDR1 is SGHTA and CDR2 is FQGNSA in the germline V gene. The CDR3 DNA reads TGTGCCAGCAGCGTCACGCGGGAGGCGAGCGCGGAGACCCAGTACTTC. This codes for CASSVTREASAETQYF.

Only one count was recorded for this clone. The chain links TRBV5-1 to TRBJ2-7, with TRBD2 as a possible D gene (6 bases). This CDR3 is 16 amino acids long. CDR1 and CDR2 (germline): SGHRS, YFSETQ. V was cut by 4 bases and J by 1 base, with 18 bases left in between. CDR3 protein: CASSPRTGVISYEQYF. CDR3 nucleotides: TGCGCCAGCAGCCCGAGGACGGGGGTGATTTCCTACGAGCAGTACTTC.

The chain recombines TRBV7-2 with TRBJ1-1; D unresolved. In germline, CDR1 is SGHTA, CDR2 FQGNSA. The CDR3 consists of 17 residues. V was cut by 0 bases and J by 5 bases, with 19 bases left in between. The CDR3: CASSLAHFARVVTEAFF. DNA for the CDR3: TGTGCCAGCAGCTTAGCGCACTTCGCACGGGTGGTGACTGAAGCTTTCTTT.

V is TRBV20-1 and J is TRBJ1-2; D gene uncertain. The germline V gene encodes CDR1 DFQATT and CDR2 SNEGSKA (reference sequence). The CDR3 covers 15 residues. V lost 3 bases to trimming and J lost 1 base, with 15 bases between them. CDR3 coding DNA: TGCAGTGCTAGTCTCAGGCCGGGAGGTAACTATGGCTACACCTTC. It encodes CSASLRPGGNYGYTF.

J is TRBJ1-1 and V is TRBV27, with D perhaps TRBD1 (5 bases). V was cut by 0 bases and J by 1 base, with 15 bases left in between. Germline CDR1 reads MNHEY; CDR2 reads SMNVEV (reference sequence). The CDR3 contains 17 residues. The CDR3 reads CASSLSLAAGKNTEAFF. Written as DNA, the CDR3 is TGTGCCAGCAGTTTATCTTTGGCTGCAGGGAAGAACACTGAAGCTTTCTTT.

The V call is TRBV6-2 or TRBV6-3, the J call TRBJ1-1; D might be TRBD1 (6 bases). Germline-derived CDR1 and CDR2 are MNHEY and SVGEGT. The V end lost 0 bases, the J end lost 5 bases, and 13 bases lay between the germline ends. The CDR3 totals 15 residues. The CDR3: CASSYSRGGRTEAFF. As DNA, the CDR3 is TGTGCCAGCAGTTACTCGAGGGGGGGGAGGACTGAAGCTTTCTTT.

The chain employs TRBV13 and TRBJ2-2, with 8 bases lining up with TRBD2. Unmatched junction bases numbered 7, after V lost 0 bases and J lost 4 bases. This CDR3 is built from 17 residues. The germline gives CDR1 PRHDT, CDR2 FYEKMQ (reference sequence). The chain's CDR3 is CASSLGVLAGITGELFF. The DNA of the CDR3 is TGTGCCAGCAGCTTAGGCGTCTTAGCGGGAATCACCGGGGAGCTGTTTTTT. The complete variable domain, with remaining parts taken from reference TRBV13 and TRBJ2-2, reads AAGVIQSPRHLIKEKRETATLKCYPIPRHDTVYWYQQGPGQDPQFLISFYEKMQSDKGSIPDRFSAQQFSDYHSELNMSSLELGDSALYFCASSLGVLAGITGELFFGEGSRLTVL.

The chain employs TRBV2 and TRBJ1-5; D is possibly TRBD1 (5 bases). This CDR3 is built from 12 residues. Trimming shortened V by 7 bases and J by 2 bases, and 6 bases separated the two germline ends. CDR1 is SNHLY and CDR2 is FYNNEI in the germline V gene. CDR3 in amino acids: CASTRGNQPQHF. For the CDR3, the DNA is TGTGCCAGCACCAGGGGCAATCAGCCCCAGCATTTT. The whole variable domain, remainder taken from reference TRBV2 and TRBJ1-5, is EPEVTQTPSHQVTQMGQEVILRCVPISNHLYFYWYRQILGQKVEFLVSFYNNEISEKSEIFDDQFSVERPDGSNFTLKIRSTKLEDSAMYFCASTRGNQPQHFGDGTRLSIL.

In its sample, this clone was seen once. The gene calls are TRBV28 and TRBJ2-1; 9 bases agree with TRBD2. CDR1 is MDHEN and CDR2 is SYDVKM in the germline V gene. V trimming: 6 bases; J trimming: 5 bases; junction bases outside the gene matches: 5. The CDR3 covers 14 residues. The CDR3 spells CASSTRLADNEQFF. The DNA for the CDR3 is TGTGCCAGCAGCACTCGACTAGCGGACAATGAGCAGTTCTTC.

The V gene is TRBV19, the J gene TRBJ2-1; no clear D gene. The ends were cut back, 3 bases at V and 9 bases at J, with 6 bases in the middle. The length of the CDR3 is 11 residues. In germline, CDR1 is LNHDA, CDR2 SQIVND (reference sequence). The DNA for the CDR3 is TGTGCCAGTAGTATTGGCCTTGAGCAGTTCTTC. The encoded protein is CASSIGLEQFF.

The V gene is TRBV2, the J gene TRBJ1-3; 8 bases line up with TRBD1. CDR3 length: 15 residues. Trimming cost V 6 bases and J 2 bases; bases outside gene matches: 6. Germline CDR1 is SNHLY and CDR2 is FYNNEI. CDR3 DNA sequence: TGTGCCAGCAGGGATACAGGGGGACCTGGAAACACCATATATTTT. This codes for CASRDTGGPGNTIYF.

The chain links TRBV5-1 to TRBJ2-1; 8 bases are a match to TRBD1. The CDR3 is made up of 14 amino acids. The ends lost 5 bases at V and 2 bases at J; junction bases unmatched: 3. Germline V gives CDR1 SGHRS, CDR2 YFSETQ. The DNA of the CDR3 is TGCGCCAGCAGTCGGGACAGGCCCTACAATGAGCAGTTCTTC. It is translated as CASSRDRPYNEQFF.

The rearrangement uses TRBV5-4 and TRBJ1-6, with TRBD1 identical over 10 bases. Germline V gives CDR1 SGHNT, CDR2 YYREEE (reference sequence). The CDR3 consists of 14 residues. The V and J ends lost 4 bases and 10 bases, in that order; junction bases with no gene match: 5. The DNA for the CDR3 is TGTGCCAGCAGCACCGGGACAGGGGACTCACCCCTCCACTTT. Translated: CASSTGTGDSPLHF. The variable domain in full, with the rest retrieved from reference TRBV5-4 and TRBJ1-6, is ETGVTQSPTHLIKTRGQQVTLRCSSQSGHNTVSWYQQALGQGPQFIFQYYREEENGRGNFPPRFSGLQFPNYSSELNVNALELDDSALYLCASSTGTGDSPLHFGNGTRLTVT.

The DNA of the CDR3 is TGTGCCAGCAGTTACAGGCGGGAGGGAGGCCAAGAGACCCAGTACTTC. Translating it yields CASSYRREGGQETQYF. The rearrangement uses TRBV6-6 and TRBJ2-5; 9 bases align to TRBD2. The CDR3 is made up of 16 amino acids. The trim removed 2 bases at V and 1 base at J, leaving 5 bases unmatched. CDR1 and CDR2 from the germline V gene are MNHNY and SVGAGI (reference sequence).

The V and J genes are TRBV5-4 and TRBJ2-7; 9 bases agree with TRBD2. This CDR3 contains 13 residues. CDR1 and CDR2 (germline): SGHNT, YYREEE (reference sequence). J lost 9 bases, V lost 0 bases, and 4 bases had no gene match. CDR3 nucleotides: TGTGCCAGCAGCTTGGGGCTAGCGGGGCCGCAGTACTTC. Its protein is CASSLGLAGPQYF.

The chain is built from TRBV7-9 and TRBJ1-4, with 9 positions matching TRBD1. This CDR3 has 15 residues. With 3 bases clipped from V and 5 bases from J, the junction kept 4 bases outside the gene matches. Germline V lookup: CDR1 SEHNR, CDR2 FQNEAQ (reference sequence). The CDR3 DNA sequence: TGTGCCAGCAGCTTGGGGGGGACAGGGAATGAAAAACTGTTTTTT. Protein product: CASSLGGTGNEKLFF.

The V call is TRBV5-1, the J call TRBJ2-5, with TRBD2 identical over 14 bases. CDR3 size: 16 residues. CDR1 and CDR2 from the germline V gene are SGHRS and YFSETQ. Unmatched junction bases numbered 4, after V lost 4 bases and J lost 2 bases. In DNA, the CDR3 is TGCGCCAGCAGCGTCAGACTAGCGGGAGGGCAAGAGACCCAGTACTTC. It specifies CASSVRLAGGQETQYF.